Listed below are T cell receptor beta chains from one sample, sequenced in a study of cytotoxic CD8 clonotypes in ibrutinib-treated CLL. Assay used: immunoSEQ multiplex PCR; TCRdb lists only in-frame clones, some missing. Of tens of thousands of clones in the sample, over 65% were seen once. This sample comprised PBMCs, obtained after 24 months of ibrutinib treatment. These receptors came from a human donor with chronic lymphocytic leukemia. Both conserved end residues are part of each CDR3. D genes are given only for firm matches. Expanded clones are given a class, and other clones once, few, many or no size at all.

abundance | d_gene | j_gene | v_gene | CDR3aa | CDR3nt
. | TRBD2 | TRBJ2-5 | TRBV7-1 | CASSLTPPGLAGVTGETQYF | TGTGCCAGCAGCTTAACTCCTCCGGGACTAGCGGGAGTTACGGGAGAGACCCAGTACTTC
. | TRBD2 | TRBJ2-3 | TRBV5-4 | CASSHASGRTTDTQYF | TGTGCCAGCAGCCACGCTAGCGGGAGGACGACAGATACGCAGTATTTT
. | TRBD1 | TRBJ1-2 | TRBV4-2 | CASSHGRTGALPYTF | TGTGCCAGCAGCCACGGAAGGACAGGGGCCCTGCCCTACACCTTC
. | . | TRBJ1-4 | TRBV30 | CAWSGAGLAEKLFF | TGTGCCTGGAGTGGGGCAGGGTTAGCTGAAAAACTGTTTTTT
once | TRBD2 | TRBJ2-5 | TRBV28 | CASSPPPGRGQETQYF | TGTGCCAGCAGTCCCCCCCCAGGGAGGGGTCAAGAGACCCAGTACTTC
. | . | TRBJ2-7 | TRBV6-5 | CASSRPGRSSYEQYF | TGTGCCAGCAGTCGACCGGGACGGAGCTCCTACGAGCAGTACTTC
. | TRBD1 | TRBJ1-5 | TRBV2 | CASGGTGGSQPQHF | TGTGCCAGCGGCGGGACAGGGGGCAGTCAGCCCCAGCATTTT
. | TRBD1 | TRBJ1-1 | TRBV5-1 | CANIRDRGQETEAFF | TGCGCCAATATCCGGGACAGGGGGCAGGAGACTGAAGCTTTCTTT
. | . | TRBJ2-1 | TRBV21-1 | CASSKATTSYSNEQFF | TGTGCCAGCAGCAAAGCCACGACTAGCTACTCTAATGAGCAGTTCTTC
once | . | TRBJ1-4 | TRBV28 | CASNQRGEKLFF | TGTGCCAGCAACCAAAGGGGAGAAAAACTGTTTTTT
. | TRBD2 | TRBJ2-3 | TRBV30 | CAWSVFVLAGGGDSTDTQYF | TGTGCCTGGAGTGTATTCGTCCTAGCGGGAGGGGGGGATAGCACAGATACGCAGTATTTT
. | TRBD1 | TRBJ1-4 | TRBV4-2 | CASSPGTGDSGEKLFF | TGTGCCAGCAGCCCCGGGACAGGGGATAGTGGTGAAAAACTGTTTTTT
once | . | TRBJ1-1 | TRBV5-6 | CASSRTGANTEAFF | TGTGCCAGCAGCCGGACGGGGGCTAACACTGAAGCTTTCTTT
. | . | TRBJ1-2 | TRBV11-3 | CASSFEIWQGRTNYGYTF | TGTGCCAGCAGCTTTGAAATTTGGCAGGGAAGGACCAACTATGGCTACACCTTC